This T cell receptor (beta chain) was recovered during a study of OX40 agonist ivuxolimab in advanced cancers. At the level of the study: The dose-escalation cohort was about 80% male, with a mean age of around 54 years, ranging roughly 20 to 80.

Sequenced by immunoSEQ multiplex PCR; TCRdb stores in-frame clones only, minus some. Here the sample spans approximately 70,000 clones, 85% to 95% being singletons. On this clone itself: The antigen is unknown.

This CDR3 contains 12 residues. Per the germline V gene, CDR1 is ENHRY and CDR2 is SYGVKD. V lost 4 bases to trimming and J lost 3 bases, with 7 bases between them. Overall study findings and caveats: CD4+ and CD8+ T cells in blood underwent clonal expansion by week 6 at 0.1 to 3.0 mg/kg.

Sequenced here: CD4+ or CD8+ T cells sorted from blood, sampled in a trial of the OX40 agonist ivuxolimab. This TCR was recovered from an adult with an advanced solid tumor such as melanoma, head and neck, liver or kidney cancer. The chain links TRBV10-3 to TRBJ2-7; D not resolved. CDR3 residues: CAISVELYEQYF. Here the CDR3 DNA reads TGTGCCATCAGTGTAGAGCTCTACGAGCAGTACTTC.